Listed below are T cell receptor beta chains from one sample, sequenced in a study of T-cell memory formation after mild COVID-19. From the 5' RACE reads, TCRdb called clonotypes with MiXCR, one entry per CDR3 protein. The profile shows about 340,000 distinct CDR3 sequences, 13% of them singletons. The material sequenced was PBMCs or a T cell subset sorted from them (not recorded which). These receptors were obtained from a man aged 18 to 29 who had mild COVID-19 (a few samples of this study predate the infection). Cell type and time point are not known. CDR3s include the opening cysteine and the closing phenylalanine or tryptophan. Each record gives: V gene, D gene, CDR3 length, J gene, clone size, CDR3 DNA, CDR3 protein. D genes are given only for firm matches. The size field is filled for only some rows; it gives once, few, many or a size class.

TRBV4-3	TRBD1	15	TRBJ1-2	few	TGCGCCAGCAGCCCCCGGGACAGGGGGAACTATGGCTACACCTTC	CASSPRDRGNYGYTF
TRBV29-1	NA	14	TRBJ1-1	NA	TGCAGCGTTGAACTCCTTGGGAGGAACACTGAAGCTTTCTTT	CSVELLGRNTEAFF
TRBV7-2	TRBD1	15	TRBJ1-2	few	TGTGCCAGCAGCTTAAGGGACAGTCTCCCCTATGGCTACACCTTC	CASSLRDSLPYGYTF
TRBV29-1	TRBD1	13	TRBJ1-2	NA	TGCAGCTGCGGTGGAGACAGGGATTATGGCTACACCTTC	CSCGGDRDYGYTF
TRBV28	TRBD2	19	TRBJ2-3	NA	TGTGCCAGCAGTTTCTTACCCCCCGGACTAGAATCCGGCACAGATACGCAGTATTTT	CASSFLPPGLESGTDTQYF
TRBV18	NA	17	TRBJ2-2	NA	TGTGCCAGCTCACCAGGCCCCGGCTTTTCAAACACCGGGGAGCTGTTTTTT	CASSPGPGFSNTGELFF
TRBV9	NA	15	TRBJ2-5	few	TGTGCCAGCAGCGTAGAGGGGGGGGAGAGAGAGACCCAGTACTTC	CASSVEGGERETQYF
TRBV5-4	NA	18	TRBJ2-1	NA	TGTGCCAGCAGCCACTCGGGGCGGGGGCTGAGCTCCTACAATGAGCAGTTCTTC	CASSHSGRGLSSYNEQFF
TRBV2	NA	16	TRBJ2-1	NA	TGTGCCAGCAGACCATTACAGGGAAGGTCCTACAATGAGCAGTTCTTC	CASRPLQGRSYNEQFF
TRBV6-5	TRBD1	16	TRBJ2-3	few	TGTGCCAGCAGTTACTTCGGGGCAGGGGGAACAGATACGCAGTATTTT	CASSYFGAGGTDTQYF
TRBV15	NA	18	TRBJ2-6	NA	TGTGCCACCAGCAGGCGTTGGGGGACAAACTCTGGGGCCAACGTCCTGACTTTC	CATSRRWGTNSGANVLTF
TRBV5-1	TRBD2	17	TRBJ2-5	few	TGCGCCAGCAGCCCACCCGGACTAGCGGGGGCCTCAGAGACCCAGTACTTC	CASSPPGLAGASETQYF
TRBV20-1	NA	12	TRBJ1-6	NA	TGCAGTGCTAGAGATCAGGGCTCACCCCTCCACTTT	CSARDQGSPLHF
TRBV25-1	TRBD1	15	TRBJ2-3	many	TGTGCCAGCAGTGAAAAGGACAGGAGCACAGATACGCAGTATTTT	CASSEKDRSTDTQYF
TRBV10-1	NA	15	TRBJ2-3	few	TGCGCCAGCGGACGAGGGGACCTGTTGCCTTATACGCAGTATTTT	CASGRGDLLPYTQYF
TRBV12-3/TRBV12-4	TRBD1	16	TRBJ1-2	NA	TGTGCCAGCAGTTCCGCCCGGGACAGGGAGAACTATGGCTACACCTTC	CASSSARDRENYGYTF
TRBV9	NA	12	TRBJ2-1	few	TGTGCCAGCAGCGGCCGTAGGGTTGAGCAGTTCTTC	CASSGRRVEQFF
TRBV24-1	TRBD1	15	TRBJ2-3	NA	TGTGCCACCAAGGGTGGGACAGGGGCTACAGATACGCAGTATTTT	CATKGGTGATDTQYF
TRBV7-9	NA	10	TRBJ2-5	NA	TGTGCCAGCAGCCCAGGGACCCAGTACTTC	CASSPGTQYF
TRBV5-5	NA	15	TRBJ1-1	many	TGTGCCAGCAGCTTCTCCCTATGGCTTAACACTGAAGCTTTCTTT	CASSFSLWLNTEAFF
TRBV20-1	TRBD2	16	TRBJ2-5	few	TGCAGTGCTTCCCCGGGACTAGCGGGGGGAAAAGAGACCCAGTACTTC	CSASPGLAGGKETQYF
TRBV4-1	NA	16	TRBJ2-3	many	TGCGCCAGCAGTCAGCGGTACAGCGGGGAAGGGGGTACGCAGTATTTT	CASSQRYSGEGGTQYF
TRBV6-2/TRBV6-3	NA	19	TRBJ2-2	NA	TGTGCCAGCAGTTCCCAACCGGATCGTGGGGGCGATAACACCGGGGAGCTGTTTTTT	CASSSQPDRGGDNTGELFF
TRBV7-2	NA	15	TRBJ2-2	many	TGTGCCAGCAGCTCTCTCCCAGGAACCGCCGGGGAGCTGTTTTTT	CASSSLPGTAGELFF
TRBV7-2	NA	15	TRBJ1-5	NA	TGTGCCAGCAGCTTAATGGGGTCAGGCAATCAGCCCCAGCATTTT	CASSLMGSGNQPQHF
TRBV14	NA	14	TRBJ2-2	NA	TGTGCCAGCAGCCGTATGAGTTACGCCGGGGAGCTGTTTTTT	CASSRMSYAGELFF
TRBV10-3	TRBD1	14	TRBJ2-3	NA	TGTGCCATCTCGCAGACAGGGACCACAGATACGCAGTATTTT	CAISQTGTTDTQYF
TRBV7-2	NA	12	TRBJ1-1	NA	TGTGCCAGCAGCCTCGACAGGCGTGAAGCTTTCTTT	CASSLDRREAFF
TRBV4-2	NA	15	TRBJ1-6	NA	TGTGCCAGCAGCCCGCCCGCGGGAAATAATTCACCCCTCCACTTT	CASSPPAGNNSPLHF